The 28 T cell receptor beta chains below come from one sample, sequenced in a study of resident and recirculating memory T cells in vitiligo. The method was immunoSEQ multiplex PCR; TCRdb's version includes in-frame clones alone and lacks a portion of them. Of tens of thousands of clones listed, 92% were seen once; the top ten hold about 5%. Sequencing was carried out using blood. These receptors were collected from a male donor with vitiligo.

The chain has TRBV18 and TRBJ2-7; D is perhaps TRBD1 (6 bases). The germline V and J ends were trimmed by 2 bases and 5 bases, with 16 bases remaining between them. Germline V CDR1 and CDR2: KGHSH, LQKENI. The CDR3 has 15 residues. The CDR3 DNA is TGTGCCAGCTCACCAGAGGACAGAACCAGGGACGAGCAGTACTTC. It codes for CASSPEDRTRDEQYF.

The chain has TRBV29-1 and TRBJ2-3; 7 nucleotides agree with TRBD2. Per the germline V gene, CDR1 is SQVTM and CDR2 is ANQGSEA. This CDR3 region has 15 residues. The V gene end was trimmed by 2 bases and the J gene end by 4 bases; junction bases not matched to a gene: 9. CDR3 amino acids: CSVEFAGVSPDTQYF. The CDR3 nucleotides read TGCAGCGTTGAATTCGCGGGAGTATCCCCAGATACGCAGTATTTT.

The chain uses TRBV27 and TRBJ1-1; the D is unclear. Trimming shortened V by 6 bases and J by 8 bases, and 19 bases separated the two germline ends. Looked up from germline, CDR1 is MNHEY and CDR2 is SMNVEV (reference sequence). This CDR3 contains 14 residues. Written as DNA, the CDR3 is TGTGCCAGCAGCTTAGTTTGGGGTTGGAGGGAAGCTTTCTTT. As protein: CASSLVWGWREAFF.

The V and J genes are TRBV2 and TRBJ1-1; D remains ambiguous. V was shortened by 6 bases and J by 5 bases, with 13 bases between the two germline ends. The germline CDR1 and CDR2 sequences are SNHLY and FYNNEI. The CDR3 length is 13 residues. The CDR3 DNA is TGTGCCAGCAGCCCCACGCGGTATACTGAAGCTTTCTTT. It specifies CASSPTRYTEAFF.

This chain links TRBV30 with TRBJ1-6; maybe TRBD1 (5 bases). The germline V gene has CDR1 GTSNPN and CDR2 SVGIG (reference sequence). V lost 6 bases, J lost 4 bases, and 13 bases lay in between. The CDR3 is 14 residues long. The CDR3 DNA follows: TGTGCCTGTACCGCGGGGCAGTATAATTCACCCCTCCACTTT. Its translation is CACTAGQYNSPLHF.

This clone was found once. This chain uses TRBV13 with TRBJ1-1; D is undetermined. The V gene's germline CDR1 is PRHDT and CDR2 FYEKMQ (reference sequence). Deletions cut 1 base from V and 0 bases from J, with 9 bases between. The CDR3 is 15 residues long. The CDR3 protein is CASSLEARLNTEAFF. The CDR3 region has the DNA TGTGCCAGCAGCTTAGAGGCCAGGCTGAACACTGAAGCTTTCTTT.

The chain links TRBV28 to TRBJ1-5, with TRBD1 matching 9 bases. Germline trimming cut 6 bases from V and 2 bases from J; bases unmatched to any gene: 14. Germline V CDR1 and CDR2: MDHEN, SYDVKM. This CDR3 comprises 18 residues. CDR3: CASSPGTGYGVGNQPQHF. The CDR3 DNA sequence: TGTGCCAGCAGCCCCGGGACAGGGTACGGGGTAGGCAATCAGCCCCAGCATTTT.

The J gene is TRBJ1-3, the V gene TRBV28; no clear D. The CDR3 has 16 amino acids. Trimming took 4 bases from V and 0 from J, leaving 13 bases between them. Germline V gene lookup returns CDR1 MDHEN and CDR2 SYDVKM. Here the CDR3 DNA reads TGTGCCAGCAGTTCACCCCCACTTAGCTCTGGAAACACCATATATTTT. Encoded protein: CASSSPPLSSGNTIYF.

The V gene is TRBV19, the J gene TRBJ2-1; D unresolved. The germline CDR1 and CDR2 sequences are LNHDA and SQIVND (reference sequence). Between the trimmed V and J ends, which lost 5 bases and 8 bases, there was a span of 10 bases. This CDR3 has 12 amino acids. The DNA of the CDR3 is TGTGCCAGTAGTCCCCGTTTCGATGAGCAGTTCTTC. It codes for CASSPRFDEQFF.

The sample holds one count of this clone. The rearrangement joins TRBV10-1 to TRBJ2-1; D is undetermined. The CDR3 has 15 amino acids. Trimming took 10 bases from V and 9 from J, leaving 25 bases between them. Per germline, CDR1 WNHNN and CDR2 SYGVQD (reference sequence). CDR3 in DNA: TGCGCCACCCAGTACCCATGGCACAGACCCGGTGAGCAGTTCTTC. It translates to CATQYPWHRPGEQFF.

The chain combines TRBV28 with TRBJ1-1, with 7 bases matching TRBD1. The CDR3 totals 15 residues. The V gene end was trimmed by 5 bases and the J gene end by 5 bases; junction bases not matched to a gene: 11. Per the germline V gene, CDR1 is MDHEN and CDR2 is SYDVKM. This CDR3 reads CASSRQGSLFTEAFF. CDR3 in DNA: TGTGCCAGCAGTAGACAGGGTTCCCTTTTTACTGAAGCTTTCTTT.

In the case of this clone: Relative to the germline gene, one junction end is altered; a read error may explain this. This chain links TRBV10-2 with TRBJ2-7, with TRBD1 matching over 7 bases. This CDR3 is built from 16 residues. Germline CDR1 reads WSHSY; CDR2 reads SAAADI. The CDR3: CASSSGTVTPSDEQYF. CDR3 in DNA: TGCGCCAGCAGTTCCGGGACAGTCACTCCCTCCGACGAGCAGTACTTC.

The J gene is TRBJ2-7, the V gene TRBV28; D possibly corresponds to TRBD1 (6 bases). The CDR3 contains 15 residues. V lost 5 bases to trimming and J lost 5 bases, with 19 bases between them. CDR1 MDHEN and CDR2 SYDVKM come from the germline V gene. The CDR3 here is CASSPGTSSFHEQYF. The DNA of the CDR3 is TGTGCCAGCAGTCCGGGGACATCCTCCTTCCACGAGCAGTACTTC.

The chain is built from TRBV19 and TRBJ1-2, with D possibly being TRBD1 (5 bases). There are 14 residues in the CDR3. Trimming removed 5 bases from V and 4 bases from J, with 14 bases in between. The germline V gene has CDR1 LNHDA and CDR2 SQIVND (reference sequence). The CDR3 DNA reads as TGTGCCAGTAGTCCTTCACGGCAGGGCTATGGCTACACCTTC. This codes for CASSPSRQGYGYTF. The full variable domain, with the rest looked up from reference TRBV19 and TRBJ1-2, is DGGITQSPKYLFRKEGQNVTLSCEQNLNHDAMYWYRQDPGQGLRLIYYSQIVNDFQKGDIAEGYSVSREKKESFPLTVTSAQKNPTAFYLCASSPSRQGYGYTFGSGTRLTVV.

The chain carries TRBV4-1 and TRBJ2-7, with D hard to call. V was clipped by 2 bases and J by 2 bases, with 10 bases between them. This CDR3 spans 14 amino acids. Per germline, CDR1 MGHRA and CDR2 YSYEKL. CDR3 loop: CASSQLPGAYEQYF. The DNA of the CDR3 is TGCGCCAGCAGCCAACTTCCCGGTGCCTACGAGCAGTACTTC.

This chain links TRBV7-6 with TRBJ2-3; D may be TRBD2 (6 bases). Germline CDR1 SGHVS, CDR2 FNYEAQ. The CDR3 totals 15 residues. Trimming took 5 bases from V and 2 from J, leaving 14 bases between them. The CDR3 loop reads CASSPTTRSTDTQYF. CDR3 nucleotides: TGTGCCAGCAGCCCCACGACTAGGTCCACAGATACGCAGTATTTT.

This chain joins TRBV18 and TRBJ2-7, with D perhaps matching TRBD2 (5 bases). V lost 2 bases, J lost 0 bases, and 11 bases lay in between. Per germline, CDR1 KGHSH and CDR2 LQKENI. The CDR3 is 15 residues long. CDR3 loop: CASSPIGSGSYEQYF. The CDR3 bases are TGTGCCAGCTCACCAATAGGGAGTGGCTCCTACGAGCAGTACTTC. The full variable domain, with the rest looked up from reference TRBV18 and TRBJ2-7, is NAGVMQNPRHLVRRRGQEARLRCSPMKGHSHVYWYRQLPEEGLKFMVYLQKENIIDESGMPKERFSAEFPKEGPSILRIQQVVRGDSAAYFCASSPIGSGSYEQYFGPGTRLTVT.

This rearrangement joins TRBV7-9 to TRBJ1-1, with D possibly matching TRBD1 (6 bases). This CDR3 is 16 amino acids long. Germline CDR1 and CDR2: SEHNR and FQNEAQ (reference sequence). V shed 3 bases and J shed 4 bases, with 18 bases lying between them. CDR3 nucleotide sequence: TGTGCCAGCAGCTTTTTAGGTGAGGGGGACGCCACTGAAGCTTTCTTT. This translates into CASSFLGEGDATEAFF.

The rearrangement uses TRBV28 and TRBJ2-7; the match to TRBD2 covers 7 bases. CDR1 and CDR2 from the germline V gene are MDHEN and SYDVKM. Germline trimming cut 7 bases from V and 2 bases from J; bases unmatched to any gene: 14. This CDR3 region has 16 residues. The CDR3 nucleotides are TGTGCCAGCACCGGGTCGAGGGGAGGGGAAACCTACGAGCAGTACTTC. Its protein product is CASTGSRGGETYEQYF.

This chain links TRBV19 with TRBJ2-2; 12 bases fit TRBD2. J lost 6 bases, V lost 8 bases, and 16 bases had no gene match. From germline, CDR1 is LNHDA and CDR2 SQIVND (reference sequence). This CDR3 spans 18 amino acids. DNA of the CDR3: TGTGCCAGTGGGGTACCACTAGCGGGAGGACTCTTTCCCGGGGAGCTGTTTTTT. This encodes CASGVPLAGGLFPGELFF. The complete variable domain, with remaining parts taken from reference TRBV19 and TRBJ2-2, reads DGGITQSPKYLFRKEGQNVTLSCEQNLNHDAMYWYRQDPGQGLRLIYYSQIVNDFQKGDIAEGYSVSREKKESFPLTVTSAQKNPTAFYLCASGVPLAGGLFPGELFFGEGSRLTVL.

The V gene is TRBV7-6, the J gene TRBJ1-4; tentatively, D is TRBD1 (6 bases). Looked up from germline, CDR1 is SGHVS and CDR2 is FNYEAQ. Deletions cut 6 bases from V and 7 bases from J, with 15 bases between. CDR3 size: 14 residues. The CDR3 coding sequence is TGTGCCAGCAGTTCGAACACAGGGACTGAAAAACTGTTTTTT. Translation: CASSSNTGTEKLFF.

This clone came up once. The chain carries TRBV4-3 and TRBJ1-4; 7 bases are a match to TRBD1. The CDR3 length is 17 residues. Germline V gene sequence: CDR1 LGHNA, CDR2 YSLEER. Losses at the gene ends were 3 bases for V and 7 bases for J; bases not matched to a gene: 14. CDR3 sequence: CASSHPPGQGGFEKLFF. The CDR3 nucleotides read TGCGCCAGCAGCCACCCCCCGGGCCAAGGGGGCTTTGAAAAACTGTTTTTT.

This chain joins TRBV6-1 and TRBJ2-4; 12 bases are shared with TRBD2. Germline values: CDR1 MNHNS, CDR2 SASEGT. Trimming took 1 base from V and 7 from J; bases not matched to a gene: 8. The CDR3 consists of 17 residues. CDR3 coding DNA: TGTGCCAGCAGTGAAGGGAAACGGACTAGCGGGATTAACATTCAGTACTTC. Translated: CASSEGKRTSGINIQYF.

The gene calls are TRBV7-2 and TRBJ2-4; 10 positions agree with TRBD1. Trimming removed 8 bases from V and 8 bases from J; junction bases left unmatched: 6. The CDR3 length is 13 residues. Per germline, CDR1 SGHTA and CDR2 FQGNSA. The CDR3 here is CASGRDRGDIQYF. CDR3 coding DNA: TGTGCCAGCGGAAGGGACAGGGGAGACATTCAGTACTTC.

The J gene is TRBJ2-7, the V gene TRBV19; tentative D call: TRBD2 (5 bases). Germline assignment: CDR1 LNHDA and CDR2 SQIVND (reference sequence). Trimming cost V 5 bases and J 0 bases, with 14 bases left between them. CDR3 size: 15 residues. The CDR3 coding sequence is TGTGCCAGTAGTCTAGGAGGAACTGACTCCTACGAGCAGTACTTC. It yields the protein CASSLGGTDSYEQYF.

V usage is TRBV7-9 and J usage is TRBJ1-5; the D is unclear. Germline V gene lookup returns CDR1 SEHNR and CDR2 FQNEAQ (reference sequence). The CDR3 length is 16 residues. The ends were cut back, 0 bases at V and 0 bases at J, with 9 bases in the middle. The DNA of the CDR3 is TGTGCCAGCAGCTTAGCTCGGGGTTTTAGCAATCAGCCCCAGCATTTT. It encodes CASSLARGFSNQPQHF.

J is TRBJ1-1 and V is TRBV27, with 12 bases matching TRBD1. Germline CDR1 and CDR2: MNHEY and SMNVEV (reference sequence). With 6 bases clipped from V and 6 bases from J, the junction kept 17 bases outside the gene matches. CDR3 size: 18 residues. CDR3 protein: CASSLTGTGGALYAEAFF. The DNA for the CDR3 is TGTGCCAGCAGCCTAACCGGGACAGGGGGCGCCTTGTACGCTGAAGCTTTCTTT.

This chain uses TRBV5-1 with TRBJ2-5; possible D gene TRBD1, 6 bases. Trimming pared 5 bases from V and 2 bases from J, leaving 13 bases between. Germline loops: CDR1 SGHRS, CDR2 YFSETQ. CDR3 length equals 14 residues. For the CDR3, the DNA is TGCGCCAGCAGTCCCGCAGGGGTACAAGAGACCCAGTACTTC. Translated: CASSPAGVQETQYF.